This T cell receptor beta chain was sequenced in a study of cytomegalovirus exposure and HLA in healthy donors. This CDR3 comprises 16 residues. Looked up from germline, CDR1 is SGHVS and CDR2 is FQNEAQ. The V gene lost 2 bases and the J gene lost 0 bases, with 10 bases spanning the gap. Overall study findings and caveats: As was reported, the classifier diagnosed cytomegalovirus status with high specificity and sensitivity. The study found most TCR sequences rare, yet found some public TCRs in many donors.

Vbeta (60) and Jbeta (13) primers were used in the PCR. The assay was immunoSEQ multiplex PCR, and TCRdb's table has in-frame clones only and misses some. This table holds 130,000 or so clones, approximately 82% found once. As concerns this clone: Its antigen is still unknown.

This clonotype was obtained from a woman aged 35 to 49 in good health and CMV-seronegative. The chain carries TRBV7-8 and TRBJ2-2; D might be TRBD1 (5 bases). Sequencing was performed on PBMCs. CDR3 sequence reads: CASSLTPTANTGELFF. CDR3 bases: TGTGCCAGCAGCTTAACCCCGACAGCGAACACCGGGGAGCTGTTTTTT.